Following are 19 T cell receptor beta chains from one sample sequenced in a study of graft-versus-host responses after intestinal transplantation listed by TCRdb under 2021. The library was generated by the immunoSEQ multiplex PCR assay. TCRdb retrieved this table from immuneACCESS and kept in-frame rearrangements only. Not all clones are present; in checked studies, unresolved V genes account for under half, and no reason is known for the remainder. The sample includes about 82,000 clones, with 90% to 95% observed a single time. The ten largest clones take up roughly 0.1% of the sample. The antigens of these receptors remain unknown. The label giving this sample's time point can be read as: cells obtained before transplantation from donor or recipient. Here the sequenced sample was unstimulated CD4+ T cells sorted from spleen or lymph node cells, taken before intestinal transplant. The receptors shown here come from a human donor who received an intestinal transplant.

CDR3 in amino acids: CASSGLRITYEQYF. CDR3 DNA sequence: TGTGCCAGCAGTGGGCTCAGAATCACCTACGAGCAGTACTTC. The J gene is TRBJ2-7, the V gene TRBV2; unclear D gene. The CDR3 runs to 14 residues. Germline V CDR1 and CDR2: SNHLY, FYNNEI. Trimming pared 4 bases from V and 2 bases from J, leaving 12 bases between.

The rearrangement links TRBV9 to TRBJ1-2; D is unresolved. With 4 bases removed from V and 4 bases from J, the gap between germline ends came to 17 bases. This CDR3 contains 15 residues. Germline V gene data show CDR1 as SGDLS and CDR2 as YYNGEE. In DNA form, the CDR3 reads TGTGCCAGCAGCCTCCGGACTGCCCCCGGCTATGGCTACACCTTC. Its translation: CASSLRTAPGYGYTF.

The chain employs TRBV6-1 and TRBJ1-4; D gene ambiguous. Germline CDR1 is MNHNS and CDR2 is SASEGT. V was trimmed by 4 bases and J by 4 bases, leaving 10 bases between them. CDR3 length: 14 residues. Here the CDR3 reads CASSVGVINEKLFF. The CDR3 DNA follows: TGTGCCAGCAGTGTAGGAGTCATTAATGAAAAACTGTTTTTT.

The rearrangement links TRBV9 to TRBJ2-3; 11 bases match TRBD2. V gave up 1 base and J gave up 8 bases; unmatched junction bases: 3. In germline, CDR1 is SGDLS, CDR2 YYNGEE. This CDR3 has 14 residues. CDR3 sequence reads: CASSVTSGGGTQYF. The CDR3 DNA is TGTGCCAGCAGCGTAACTAGCGGGGGAGGTACGCAGTATTTT.

The genes are TRBV2 and TRBJ2-3, with a possible D match to TRBD2 (6 bases). CDR1 and CDR2 (germline): SNHLY, FYNNEI. The CDR3 loop spans 20 amino acids. The V end was cut by 4 bases, the J end by 0 bases, with 26 bases between. This CDR3 is CASSAWLAQNLDDSTDTQYF. The CDR3 DNA reads TGTGCCAGCAGTGCTTGGCTAGCGCAGAACCTAGATGATAGCACAGATACGCAGTATTTT.

V is TRBV2 and J is TRBJ1-6, with D maybe TRBD1 (6 bases). Germline V gene lookup returns CDR1 SNHLY and CDR2 FYNNEI. Deletions cut 3 bases from V and 7 bases from J, with 13 bases between. This CDR3 spans 15 amino acids. CDR3 amino acids: CASSESGVQNSPLHF. The CDR3 coding sequence is TGTGCCAGCAGTGAGTCAGGGGTCCAGAATTCACCCCTCCACTTT.

The chain uses TRBV19 and TRBJ1-5; 8 bases match TRBD1. The CDR3 consists of 16 residues. V trimming: 5 bases; J trimming: 2 bases; junction bases outside the gene matches: 8. The germline CDR1 and CDR2 sequences are LNHDA and SQIVND (reference sequence). The CDR3 DNA sequence: TGTGCCAGTAGTCAACAGGGGGGAGTCGGCAATCAGCCCCAGCATTTT. It translates to CASSQQGGVGNQPQHF.

The chain joins TRBV6-5 to TRBJ1-2; 8 nucleotides line up with TRBD1. This CDR3 is 15 amino acids long. The junction had 7 bases not matched to a gene; V was cut back by 5 bases and J by 2 bases. Germline V CDR1 and CDR2: MNHEY, SVGAGI. CDR3 DNA sequence: TGTGCCAGCAGTCCCTATGGGACAGGAAACTATGGCTACACCTTC. Translation: CASSPYGTGNYGYTF.

This clone has only a few counts. The rearrangement joins TRBV30 to TRBJ1-2, with TRBD1 matching over 11 bases. The V gene end was trimmed by 3 bases and the J gene end by 5 bases; junction bases not matched to a gene: 2. The CDR3 covers 13 residues. The germline CDR1 and CDR2 sequences are GTSNPN and SVGIG (reference sequence). The CDR3: CAWSRDRGYGYTF. For the CDR3, the DNA is TGTGCCTGGAGCCGGGACAGGGGGTATGGCTACACCTTC.

The chain combines TRBV5-6 with TRBJ1-2, with D unclear. Germline lookup yields CDR1 SGHDT and CDR2 YYEEEE. V was shortened by 2 bases and J by 0 bases, with 14 bases between the two germline ends. This CDR3 has 16 amino acids. The chain's CDR3 is CASSFEVAASNYGYTF. CDR3 in DNA: TGTGCCAGCAGCTTTGAGGTGGCAGCCTCTAACTATGGCTACACCTTC.

There are a few counts of this clone. The chain recombines TRBV6-1 with TRBJ1-2, with TRBD1 matching 9 bases. Germline CDR1 MNHNS, CDR2 SASEGT. V lost 3 bases and J lost 4; bases outside the gene matches: 6. The CDR3 contains 15 residues. This CDR3 reads CASSESQGASYGYTF. The CDR3 DNA sequence: TGTGCCAGCAGTGAGTCACAGGGGGCTAGCTATGGCTACACCTTC.

The V and J genes are TRBV4-3 and TRBJ1-2, with D possibly matching TRBD1 (5 bases). This CDR3 is built from 16 residues. From germline, CDR1 is LGHNA and CDR2 YSLEER. Trimming pared 4 bases from V and 6 bases from J, leaving 21 bases between. The CDR3 DNA follows: TGCGCCAGCAGCCCAGGGAGGGGTTGGCTCGGAGATGGCTACACCTTC. It is translated as CASSPGRGWLGDGYTF.

This chain connects TRBV11-2 to TRBJ1-1, with 9 nucleotides matching TRBD1. Unmatched junction bases numbered 11, after V lost 5 bases and J lost 10 bases. Germline assignment: CDR1 SGHAT and CDR2 FQNNGV. The length of the CDR3 is 14 residues. The CDR3 sequence is CASSLGTGSRVAFF. CDR3 nucleotides: TGTGCCAGCAGCCTTGGGACAGGGTCGAGAGTAGCTTTCTTT.

J is TRBJ1-1 and V is TRBV11-3, with TRBD1 matching over 12 bases. V shed 1 base, J shed 5 bases, and the junction held 11 bases outside the gene matches. Germline values: CDR1 SGHNT, CDR2 YENEEA. This CDR3 comprises 18 residues. CDR3 nucleotides: TGTGCCAGCAGCTTAGCGGCGGGACAGGGGGCAGGGTGGACTGAAGCTTTCTTT. This translates into CASSLAAGQGAGWTEAFF.

V gene TRBV7-2 combines with J gene TRBJ2-1, with TRBD2 matching over 12 bases. V trimming: 0 bases; J trimming: 8 bases; junction bases outside the gene matches: 2. Germline V gene lookup returns CDR1 SGHTA and CDR2 FQGNSA. This CDR3 is 15 amino acids long. The CDR3 loop reads CASSLALAGGDEQFF. CDR3 nucleotide sequence: TGTGCCAGCAGCTTAGCACTAGCGGGGGGCGATGAGCAGTTCTTC.

This clone has more than one count but fewer than ten. The chain carries TRBV19 and TRBJ1-5, with TRBD1 identical over 8 bases. The germline CDR1 and CDR2 sequences are LNHDA and SQIVND (reference sequence). V shed 5 bases and J 2 bases; nucleotides not matched to a gene: 5. There are 15 residues in the CDR3. This CDR3 reads CASSPDRDGNQPQHF. DNA for the CDR3: TGTGCCAGTAGTCCGGACAGGGACGGCAATCAGCCCCAGCATTTT. The complete variable domain, with remaining parts taken from reference TRBV19 and TRBJ1-5, reads DGGITQSPKYLFRKEGQNVTLSCEQNLNHDAMYWYRQDPGQGLRLIYYSQIVNDFQKGDIAEGYSVSREKKESFPLTVTSAQKNPTAFYLCASSPDRDGNQPQHFGDGTRLSIL.

The V call is TRBV7-2, the J call TRBJ2-7; D uncertain. The CDR3 runs 12 residues. The ends were cut back, 5 bases at V and 2 bases at J, with 7 bases in the middle. CDR1 is SGHTA and CDR2 is FQGNSA in the germline V gene. The CDR3 bases are TGTGCCAGCAGCATCTCCCCCTACGAGCAGTACTTC. This sequence encodes CASSISPYEQYF.

The chain carries TRBV7-9 and TRBJ2-3; TRBD1 agrees at 8 bases. J gave up 5 bases and V 5 bases, and 6 bases lay outside the gene matches. The CDR3 contains 14 residues. Germline lookup yields CDR1 SEHNR and CDR2 FQNEAQ (reference sequence). CDR3 loop: CASSRTTGEDTQYF. The CDR3 region has the DNA TGTGCCAGCAGCCGGACGACAGGGGAAGATACGCAGTATTTT.

The chain joins TRBV19 to TRBJ1-2; 7 nucleotides align to TRBD1. Looked up from germline, CDR1 is LNHDA and CDR2 is SQIVND (reference sequence). The CDR3 has 13 amino acids. V lost 6 bases and J lost 4; bases outside the gene matches: 5. In nucleotides, the CDR3 is TGTGCCAGTAGCGACAGGGCAGGCTATGGCTACACCTTC. It yields the protein CASSDRAGYGYTF.